This T cell receptor beta chain was captured in a study of graft-versus-host responses after intestinal transplantation (dated by TCRdb to the early 2020s). Study-level background: The transplants that recipients received were multivisceral, liver-intestinal, or isolated intestinal. Anti-thymocyte globulin induction was given to all recipients, followed by maintenance tacrolimus and steroids for approximately three years. After intestinal transplantation, graft-versus-host and host-versus-graft alloreactive T cell clones were followed in the graft, circulation and bone marrow using bulk TCR-beta CDR3 sequencing. To identify alloreactive clones, pre-transplant mixed lymphocyte reaction products were sequenced and then compared with unstimulated pre-transplant donor and recipient T cells. The cohort enrolled 24 intestinal transplant recipients, one of whom was a retransplant, and a few patients without pretransplant specimens were excluded. Donor T cell macrochimerism was defined as a peak of at least 4% donor T cells among recipient peripheral blood mononuclear cells. Instead of going to the commercial service, samples from a few later patients were sequenced in-house on an Illumina MiSeq and processed with MiXCR. General conclusions and limits of the study: Conclusions were limited by the relatively low number and heterogeneity of intestinal transplant patients. GvH clones were found in recipient bone marrow, and some of the GvH clones appeared earlier in ileal mucosa or blood, which is consistent with an intestinal mucosal origin. Early after transplant, peak levels of circulating GvH clones were found to be associated with declines in HvG clones. Patients with donor T cell macrochimerism had high GvH to HvG T cell clonal ratios in their allografts.

The meaning of the sample's time point label: cells obtained before transplantation from donor or recipient. CD3+CD4+ and CD3+CD8+ populations were FACS-sorted from unstimulated pre-transplant donor and recipient cells taken from spleen or lymph nodes. In the case of this clone: Its specific antigen is unknown. Per-base quality was not reported, and no clone a single base away is much larger than it.

CDR1 PRHDT and CDR2 FYEKMQ are derived from the germline V gene (reference sequence). Taken from cysteine to phenylalanine, the CDR3 has 14 residues. The DNA shown is the 42-base CDR3, in frame from base 1. Trimming removed 5 bases from V and 3 bases from J; the gene matches leave 4 bases unexplained. Library generation was performed with the immunoSEQ multiplex PCR assay. For most patients, genomic DNA was isolated with the Qiagen DNeasy Blood and Tissue Kit and shipped frozen to Adaptive Biotechnologies for TCR sequencing. High-throughput TCR-beta CDR3 sequencing of genomic DNA from most patients was performed by Adaptive Biotechnologies. Turning to the authors' computational methods: Adaptive's ImmunoSEQ software supplied the TCR sequencing data for 18 patients, while MiXCR and VDJtools were used to process a few other patients. To correct CD4 versus CD8 sorting errors, any sequence found in both subsets at a frequency ratio below 5:1 was removed. CDR3 nucleotide sequences shared by donor and recipient were removed because the origin of these sequences could not be assigned. To count as alloreactive, a clone needed at least 2-fold expansion over unstimulated cells and a minimum CFSE-low frequency of 0.002% (template counts) or 0.001% (read counts). Mappable clones were those detected in sequenced pre-transplant spleen, lymph node, or MLR CFSE-low populations of the donor or recipient. The cumulative frequency of alloreactive clones was calculated as a percentage of all sequences, weighted by copy number. TCRdb took over this immuneACCESS table, retaining in-frame rearrangements with V and J assigned. Such tables are incomplete; in checked studies, under half of the missing clones stem from an unresolved V gene, and the remainder is unexplained. Clone size and V and J calls were adopted from that table, with D and trimming inferred from the DNA. This sample holds around 71,000 clones; approximately 96% were observed only once. Around 0.56% of the sample is taken by the ten largest.

The specimen comprised unstimulated CD8+ T cells sorted from spleen or lymph node cells, sampled before intestinal transplant. The TCR sequence derives from a human donor who received an intestinal transplant. The rearrangement combines TRBV13 with TRBJ2-7, with 10 central nucleotides matching TRBD2. The CDR3 protein sequence reads: CASSRSGRYYEQYF. The DNA sequence follows: TGTGCCAGCAGCCGTAGCGGGAGGTACTACGAGCAGTACTTC.